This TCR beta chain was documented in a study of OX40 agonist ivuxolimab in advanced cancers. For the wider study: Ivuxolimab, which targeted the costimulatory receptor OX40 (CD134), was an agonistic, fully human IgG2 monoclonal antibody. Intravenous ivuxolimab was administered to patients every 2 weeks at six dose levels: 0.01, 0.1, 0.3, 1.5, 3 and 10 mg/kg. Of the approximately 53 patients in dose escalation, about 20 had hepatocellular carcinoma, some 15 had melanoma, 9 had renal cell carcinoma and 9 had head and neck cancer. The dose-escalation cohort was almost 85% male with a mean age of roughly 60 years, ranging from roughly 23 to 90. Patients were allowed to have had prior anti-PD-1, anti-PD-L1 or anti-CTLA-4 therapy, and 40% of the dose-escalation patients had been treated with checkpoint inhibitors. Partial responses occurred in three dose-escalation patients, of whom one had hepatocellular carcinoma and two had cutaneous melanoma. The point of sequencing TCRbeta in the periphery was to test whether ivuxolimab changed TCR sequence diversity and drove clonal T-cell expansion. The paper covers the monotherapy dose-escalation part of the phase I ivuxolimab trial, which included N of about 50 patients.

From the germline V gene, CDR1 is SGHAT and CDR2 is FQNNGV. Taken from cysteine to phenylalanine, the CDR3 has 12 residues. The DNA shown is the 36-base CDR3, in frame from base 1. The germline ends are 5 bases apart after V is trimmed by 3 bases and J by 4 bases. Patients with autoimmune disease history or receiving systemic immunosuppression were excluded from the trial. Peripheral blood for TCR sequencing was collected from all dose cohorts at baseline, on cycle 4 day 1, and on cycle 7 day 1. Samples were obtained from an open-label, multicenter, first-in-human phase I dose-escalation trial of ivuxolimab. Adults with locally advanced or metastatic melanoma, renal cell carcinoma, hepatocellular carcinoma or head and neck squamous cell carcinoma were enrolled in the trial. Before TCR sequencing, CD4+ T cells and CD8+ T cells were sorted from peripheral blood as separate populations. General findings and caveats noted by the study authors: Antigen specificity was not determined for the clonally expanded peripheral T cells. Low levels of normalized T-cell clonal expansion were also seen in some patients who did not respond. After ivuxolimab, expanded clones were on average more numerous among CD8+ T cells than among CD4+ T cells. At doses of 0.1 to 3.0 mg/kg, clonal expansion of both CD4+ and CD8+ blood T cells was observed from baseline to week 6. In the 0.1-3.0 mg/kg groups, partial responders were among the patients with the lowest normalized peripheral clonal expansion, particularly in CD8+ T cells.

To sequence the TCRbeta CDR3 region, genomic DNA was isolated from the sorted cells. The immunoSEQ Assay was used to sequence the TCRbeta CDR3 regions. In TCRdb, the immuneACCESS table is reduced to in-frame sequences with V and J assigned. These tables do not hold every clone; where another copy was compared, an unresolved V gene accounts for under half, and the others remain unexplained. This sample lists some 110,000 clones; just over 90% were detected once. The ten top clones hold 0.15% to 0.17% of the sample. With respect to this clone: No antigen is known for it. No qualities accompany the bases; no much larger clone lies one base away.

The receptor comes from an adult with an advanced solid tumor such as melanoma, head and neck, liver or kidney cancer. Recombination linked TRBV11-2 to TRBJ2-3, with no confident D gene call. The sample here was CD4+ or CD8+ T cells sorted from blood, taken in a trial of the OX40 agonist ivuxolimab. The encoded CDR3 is CASSFSADTQYF. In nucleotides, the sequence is TGTGCCAGCAGCTTTTCTGCAGATACGCAGTATTTT.